This TCR beta chain was retrieved from a study of T-cell memory formation after mild COVID-19. The overall study: Largely donor-specific TCR clusters were found.

This clonotype was seen a few times. What it binds is not known. V was pared by 3 bases and J by 4 bases, with 9 bases between. The CDR3 runs to 13 residues. Each CDR3 protein is one row after TCRdb ran MiXCR on the 5' RACE reads. Here the sample spans around 500,000 distinct CDR3 sequences, about 20% being singletons. Study-level results: Contracting clones from day 15 to 85 had balanced CD4/CD8; later expanders favoured CD4+. CD8+ contracting clones occupied EMRA, while CD4+ ones occupied mainly CM and EM.

The clonotype comes from an adult woman who had mild COVID-19 (a few samples of this study predate the infection). Cell type and time point are not known. This chain uses TRBV12-3 or TRBV12-4 with TRBJ1-2; D is ambiguous. The sample was PBMCs or a T cell subset sorted from them (not recorded which). DNA for the CDR3: TGTGCCAGCAGTTTTGGAGCGATCTATGGCTACACCTTC. Translating it yields CASSFGAIYGYTF.